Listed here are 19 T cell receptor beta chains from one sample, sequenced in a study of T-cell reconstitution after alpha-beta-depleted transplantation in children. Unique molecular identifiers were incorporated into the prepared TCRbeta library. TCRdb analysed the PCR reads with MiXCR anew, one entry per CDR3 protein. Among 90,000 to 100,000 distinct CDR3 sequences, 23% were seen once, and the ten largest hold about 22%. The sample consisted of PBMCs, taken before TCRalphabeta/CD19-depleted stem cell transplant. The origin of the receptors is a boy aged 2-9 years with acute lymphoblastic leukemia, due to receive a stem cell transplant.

CDR3 sequence: CASSRTSAPDTQYF. The DNA of the CDR3 is TGTGCCAGCAGCAGGACTAGCGCTCCAGATACGCAGTATTTT. The chain is built from TRBV6-4 and TRBJ2-3; 9 nucleotides match TRBD2. The V gene's germline CDR1 is MRHNA and CDR2 SNTAGT. Germline trimming cut 6 bases from V and 4 bases from J; bases unmatched to any gene: 5. CDR3 size: 14 residues.

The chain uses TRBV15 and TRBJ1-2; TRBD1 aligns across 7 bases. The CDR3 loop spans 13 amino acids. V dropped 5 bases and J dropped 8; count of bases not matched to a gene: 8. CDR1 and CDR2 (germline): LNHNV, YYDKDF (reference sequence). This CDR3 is CATSYHRGAGYTF. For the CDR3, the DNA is TGTGCCACCAGCTACCACAGGGGCGCAGGCTACACCTTC. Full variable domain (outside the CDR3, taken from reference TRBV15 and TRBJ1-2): DAMVIQNPRYQVTQFGKPVTLSCSQTLNHNVMYWYQQKSSQAPKLLFHYYDKDFNNEADTPDNFQSRRPNTSFCFLDIRSPGLGDTAMYLCATSYHRGAGYTFGSGTRLTVV.

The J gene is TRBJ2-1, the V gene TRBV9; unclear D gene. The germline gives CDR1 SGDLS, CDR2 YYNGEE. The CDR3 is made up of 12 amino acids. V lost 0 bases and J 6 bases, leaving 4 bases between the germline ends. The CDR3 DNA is TGTGCCAGCAGCGTAGATAGCAATGAGCAGTTCTTC. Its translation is CASSVDSNEQFF.

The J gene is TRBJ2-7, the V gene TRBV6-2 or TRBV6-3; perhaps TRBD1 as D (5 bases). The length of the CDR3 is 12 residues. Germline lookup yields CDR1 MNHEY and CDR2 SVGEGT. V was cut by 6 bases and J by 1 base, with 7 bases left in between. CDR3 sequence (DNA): TGTGCCAGCAGCCAGGGATCCTACGAGCAGTACTTC. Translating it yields CASSQGSYEQYF.

CDR3 loop: CASSFRLAASSYNEQFF. As DNA, the CDR3 is TGCGCCAGCAGCTTCCGACTAGCAGCGAGCTCCTACAATGAGCAGTTCTTC. The chain employs TRBV5-1 and TRBJ2-1, with 7 bases lining up with TRBD2. Germline values: CDR1 SGHRS, CDR2 YFSETQ. The ends lost 2 bases at V and 0 bases at J; junction bases unmatched: 8. The length of the CDR3 is 17 residues.

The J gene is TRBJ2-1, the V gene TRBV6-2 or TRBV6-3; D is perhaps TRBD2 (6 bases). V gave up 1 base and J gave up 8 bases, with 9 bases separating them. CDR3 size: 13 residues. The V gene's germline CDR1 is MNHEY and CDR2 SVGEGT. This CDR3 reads CASSYWGVHEQFF. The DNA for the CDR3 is TGTGCCAGCAGTTACTGGGGGGTTCATGAGCAGTTCTTC.

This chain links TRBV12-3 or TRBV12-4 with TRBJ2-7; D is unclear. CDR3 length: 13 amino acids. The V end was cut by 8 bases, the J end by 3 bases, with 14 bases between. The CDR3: CASPLSGRYEQYF. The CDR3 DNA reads TGTGCCAGCCCCTTGTCCGGACGCTACGAGCAGTACTTC.

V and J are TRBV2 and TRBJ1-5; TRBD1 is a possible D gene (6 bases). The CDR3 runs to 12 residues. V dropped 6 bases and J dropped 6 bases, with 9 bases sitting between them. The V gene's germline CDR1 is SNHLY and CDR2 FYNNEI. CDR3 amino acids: CASRGTLQPQHF. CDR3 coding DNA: TGTGCCAGCAGAGGGACACTTCAGCCCCAGCATTTT.

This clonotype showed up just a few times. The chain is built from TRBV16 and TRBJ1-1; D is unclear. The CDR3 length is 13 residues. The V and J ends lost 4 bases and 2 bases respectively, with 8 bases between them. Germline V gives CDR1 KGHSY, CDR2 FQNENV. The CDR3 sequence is CASSPIANTEAFF. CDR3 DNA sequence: TGTGCCAGCAGCCCCATTGCCAACACTGAAGCTTTCTTT.

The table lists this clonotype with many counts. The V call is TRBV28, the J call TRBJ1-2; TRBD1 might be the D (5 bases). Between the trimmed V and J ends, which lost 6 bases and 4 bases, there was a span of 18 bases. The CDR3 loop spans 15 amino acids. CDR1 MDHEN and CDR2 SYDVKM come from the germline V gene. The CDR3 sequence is CASRGPGTGGYGYTF. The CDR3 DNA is TGTGCCAGCAGAGGCCCCGGGACGGGGGGCTATGGCTACACCTTC.

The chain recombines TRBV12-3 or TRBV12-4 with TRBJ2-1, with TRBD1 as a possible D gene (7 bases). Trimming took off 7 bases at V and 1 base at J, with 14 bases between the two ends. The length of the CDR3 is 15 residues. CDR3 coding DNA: TGTGCCAGCACCCCAGGGGGGCTGTCCTACAATGAGCAGTTCTTC. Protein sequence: CASTPGGLSYNEQFF.

In DNA, the CDR3 is TGTGCCAGCAGCTTGGTCTTTCTCACCTACTCTGGGGCCAACGTCCTGACTTTC. Amino acids: CASSLVFLTYSGANVLTF. The V call is TRBV5-5, the J call TRBJ2-6; no reliable D call. CDR3 length equals 18 residues. Germline CDR1 is SGHKS and CDR2 is YYEKEE (reference sequence). Deletions cut 0 bases from V and 0 bases from J, with 13 bases between.

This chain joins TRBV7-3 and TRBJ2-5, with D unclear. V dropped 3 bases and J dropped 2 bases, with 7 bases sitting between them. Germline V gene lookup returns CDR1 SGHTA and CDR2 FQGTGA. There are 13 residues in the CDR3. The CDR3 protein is CASSFNRQETQYF. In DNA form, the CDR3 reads TGTGCCAGCAGCTTCAATCGTCAAGAGACCCAGTACTTC. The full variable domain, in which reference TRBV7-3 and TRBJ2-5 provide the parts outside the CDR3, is GAGVSQTPSNKVTEKGKYVELRCDPISGHTALYWYRQSLGQGPEFLIYFQGTGAADDSGLPNDRFFAVRPEGSVSTLKIQRTERGDSAVYLCASSFNRQETQYFGPGTRLLVL.

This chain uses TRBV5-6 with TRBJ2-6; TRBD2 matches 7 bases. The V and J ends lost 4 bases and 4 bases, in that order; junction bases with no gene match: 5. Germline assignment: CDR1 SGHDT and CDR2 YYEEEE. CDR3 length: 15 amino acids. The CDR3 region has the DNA TGTGCCAGCAGCCGGGAGGCTGCCGGGGCCAACGTCCTGACTTTC. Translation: CASSREAAGANVLTF. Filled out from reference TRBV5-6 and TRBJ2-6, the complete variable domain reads DAGVTQSPTHLIKTRGQQVTLRCSPKSGHDTVSWYQQALGQGPQFIFQYYEEEERQRGNFPDRFSGHQFPNYSSELNVNALLLGDSALYLCASSREAAGANVLTFGAGSRLTVL.

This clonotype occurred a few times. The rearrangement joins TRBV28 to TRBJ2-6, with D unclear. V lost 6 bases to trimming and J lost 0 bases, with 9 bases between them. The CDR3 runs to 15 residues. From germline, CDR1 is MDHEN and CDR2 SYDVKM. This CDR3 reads CASSFHDSGANVLTF. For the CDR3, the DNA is TGTGCCAGCAGCTTCCATGACTCTGGGGCCAACGTCCTGACTTTC.

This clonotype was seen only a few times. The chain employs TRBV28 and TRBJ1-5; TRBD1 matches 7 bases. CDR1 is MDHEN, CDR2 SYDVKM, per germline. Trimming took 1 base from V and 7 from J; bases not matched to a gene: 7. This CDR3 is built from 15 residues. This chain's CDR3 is CASSLSDRPLQPQHF. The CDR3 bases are TGTGCCAGCAGTTTATCGGACAGGCCGCTACAGCCCCAGCATTTT. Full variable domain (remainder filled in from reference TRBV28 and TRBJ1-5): DVKVTQSSRYLVKRTGEKVFLECVQDMDHENMFWYRQDPGLGLRLIYFSYDVKMKEKGDIPEGYSVSREKKERFSLILESASTNQTSMYLCASSLSDRPLQPQHFGDGTRLSIL.

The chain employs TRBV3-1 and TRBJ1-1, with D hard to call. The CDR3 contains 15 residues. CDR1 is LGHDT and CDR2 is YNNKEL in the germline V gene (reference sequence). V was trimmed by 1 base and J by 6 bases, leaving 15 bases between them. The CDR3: CASSQGWGGIAEAFF. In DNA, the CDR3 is TGTGCCAGCAGCCAAGGATGGGGAGGGATCGCTGAAGCTTTCTTT.

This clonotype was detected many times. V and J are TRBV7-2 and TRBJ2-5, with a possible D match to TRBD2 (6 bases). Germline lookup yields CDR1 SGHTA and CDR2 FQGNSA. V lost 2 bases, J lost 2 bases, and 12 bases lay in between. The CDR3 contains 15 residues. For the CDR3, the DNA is TGTGCCAGCAGCTTATTATGGGGGGTTCAAGAGACCCAGTACTTC. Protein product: CASSLLWGVQETQYF.

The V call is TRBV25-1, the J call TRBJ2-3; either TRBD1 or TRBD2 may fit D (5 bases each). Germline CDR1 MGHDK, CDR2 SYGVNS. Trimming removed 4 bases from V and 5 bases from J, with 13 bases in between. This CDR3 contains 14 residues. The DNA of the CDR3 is TGTGCCAGCAGTGCGTTCGGGGCTGGAGATACGCAGTATTTT. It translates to CASSAFGAGDTQYF.